This TCR beta chain came from a study of T cell responses to AZD1222 COVID-19 vaccine (dated by TCRdb to the early 2020s). The study in broad terms: AZD1222 recipients with second doses at about 4 weeks or about 12 weeks were pooled, because spike-specific TCR depth and breadth did not differ between schedules. Trial participants were enrolled by age into subgroups of 18-55, 56-69 and 70-plus years, and around 150, 28 and 57 TCR-sequenced participants, respectively, were included in these subgroups. TCR sequencing covered some 240 trial participants: nearly 210 given two doses of AZD1222 and approximately 25 given two doses of MenACWY control vaccine. General findings and caveats noted by the study authors: The vaccine-associated CD4 TCRs covered the entire spike protein, and the dominant responses fell in regions 160-218 and 743-854. After two AZD1222 doses, spike-specific TCR breadth and depth were significantly higher than at day 0 and than in MenACWY recipients. The 56-69-year group was small, and its depth increase did not reach significance, likely because of low power. No day 14 peak-response samples were available, so repertoires were characterized only after the peak T cell response. Conclusions about previously exposed vaccinees were limited because only six AZD1222 recipients were SARS-CoV-2 seropositive at baseline. Most participants were white British and females outnumbered males, and the authors suggested that clonal diversity may have been underestimated. Reportedly, close to half of the unique spike-specific TCRs recognized epitopes lying outside the regions that are mutated in the B.1.351 and B.1.1.7 variants.

The sample's time point label is to be understood as: baseline before first vaccination. The vaccinee samples were drawn from two UK trials, COV001 and COV002, one of which was a single-blind randomized controlled phase 2/3 trial testing AZD1222 (ChAdOx1 nCoV-19) in healthy adults. For TCRbeta chain sequencing, PBMC samples from trial participants were taken at day 0 and at day 28 after the second dose. The CDR3 regions of human TCRbeta chains were analyzed by immunosequencing. Turning to the authors' computational methods: Repertoire TCRs were checked for matches against a reference library of SARS-CoV-2-specific TCRs that had been generated using the MIRA antigen-specificity platform. Breadth was defined as the fraction of unique TCRs that were SARS-CoV-2-associated. Depth was defined as the fraction of total T cells that were SARS-CoV-2-associated. Using the MIRA data, each spike-specific TCR was assigned both to the spike region to which the TCR was reactive and to a CD4 or CD8 class. Log10-transformed breadth and depth values were compared by one-way ANOVA with Sidak's multiple comparisons tests. TCRdb took over this immuneACCESS table, retaining in-frame rearrangements with V and J assigned. Such tables are incomplete; in checked studies, under half of the missing clones stem from an unresolved V gene, and the remainder is unexplained. That table supplies the V and J calls and clone size; D and trimming were determined from the DNA. For this sample there are over 90,000 clones; approximately 88% appear just once. Clones ranked in the top ten supply 20% to 25% of the sample.

Remarks on this clone: The antigen it recognizes is unknown. Base qualities are not at hand, and no much larger clone is one base apart.

Sample: peripheral blood, taken on day 0 of AZD1222 vaccination. This sequence originates from an adult in good health.

The bases are TGTGCCAGCAGTTTATTCGTTGCGGAGGCGGGGGATACGCAGTATTTT. This gives the protein CASSLFVAEAGDTQYF. The chain joins TRBV28 to TRBJ2-3; perhaps TRBD2 is the D gene, with 6 bases matching. Per the germline V gene, MDHEN is the CDR1 and SYDVKM is the CDR2. V drops 1 base and J drops 6 bases, leaving 17 bases in between. The cysteine opens and the phenylalanine closes a CDR3 of 16 amino acids. Left in the record is the CDR3 DNA by itself, 48 bases read in frame from the first base.